The sequence of this T cell receptor (beta chain) was determined in a study of blood T cells in healthy people across ages. Study background: About one barcoded beta molecule was captured per two T cells (by template switching). Study observations and caveats: No conclusive comparison of naive versus antigen-experienced cells was possible with unsorted PBMCs. Diversity of TCR beta per million T cells declined in a roughly linear way with age.

This CDR3 spans 13 amino acids. Germline V gene lookup returns CDR1 MNHEY and CDR2 SVGEGT. Trimming pared 6 bases from V and 2 bases from J, leaving 10 bases between. The use of a sample-barcoded 5' primer and a J-beta primer mix characterized a second PCR of roughly 6 to 11 cycles. TCRdb reprocessed the 5' RACE reads via MiXCR and lists one record per CDR3 protein. The sample lists 700,000 to 850,000 distinct CDR3 sequences; about 34% were seen once. This clonotype has ten or more counts. Its cognate antigen is unknown. They isolated at least 7 million PBMCs from each sample. The sequenced sample consisted of blood. The chain combines TRBV6-2 or TRBV6-3 with TRBJ2-5, with D perhaps given as TRBD1 or TRBD2 (5 bases each). The source of this sequence is a man between 18 and 35 years old in good health. CDR3 coding DNA: TGTGCCAGCAGCCGAGGGGAACAAGAGACCCAGTACTTC. Translation: CASSRGEQETQYF.